The 24 T cell receptor beta chains presented below share a single source sample, sequenced in a study of CD8 T cell repertoires and HIV-1 epitope variants (dated by TCRdb to 2020 to 2021). Library creation used the immunoSEQ multiplex PCR assay. This immuneACCESS table, as held by TCRdb, lists in-frame sequences with V and J called but not all clones. Of the missing ones, under half trace to an unresolved V gene in checked studies; the others have no known cause. For this sample the table gives some 4,400 clones, of which about 67% were detected only once. Roughly half of the sample is taken by the ten largest. These receptors' targets are unknown. The sample consisted of cultured CD8+ T cells derived from PBMCs. The receptors originated from a male donor with HIV.

The sample holds a few counts of this clone. The chain recombines TRBV14 with TRBJ2-7; D is ambiguous. The V gene lost 1 base and the J gene lost 0 bases, with 7 bases spanning the gap. Germline CDR1 is SGHDN and CDR2 is FVKESK. The CDR3 length is 14 residues. CDR3 residues: CASSQAVNSYEQYF. As DNA, the CDR3 is TGTGCCAGCAGCCAAGCTGTCAACTCCTACGAGCAGTACTTC.

This clone was picked up one time. This rearrangement joins TRBV28 to TRBJ2-3; D is undetermined. The V gene's germline CDR1 is MDHEN and CDR2 SYDVKM. The CDR3 covers 15 residues. Trimming removed 5 bases from V and 9 bases from J, with 21 bases in between. The CDR3 spells CASSAWQSTEETQYF. The CDR3 DNA follows: TGTGCCAGCAGTGCTTGGCAGTCCACGGAAGAAACGCAGTATTTT.

The J gene is TRBJ2-7, the V gene TRBV5-1; TRBD1 agrees at 8 bases. CDR3 length: 15 amino acids. CDR1 and CDR2 (germline): SGHRS, YFSETQ. The V gene end was trimmed by 1 base and the J gene end by 5 bases; junction bases not matched to a gene: 8. CDR3 residues: CASSLPQGAVNEQYF. CDR3 in DNA: TGCGCCAGCAGCTTGCCGCAGGGGGCAGTCAACGAGCAGTACTTC.

This clone was observed a few times. The chain has TRBV6-5 and TRBJ1-6, with a weak D call TRBD1 (5 bases). V shed 4 bases and J shed 8 bases, with 12 bases lying between them. Germline values: CDR1 MNHEY, CDR2 SVGAGI. This CDR3 spans 14 amino acids. In DNA, the CDR3 is TGTGCCAGCAGTTCGGGGGGGTTGGATTCACCCCTCCACTTT. It encodes CASSSGGLDSPLHF.

This clone came up once. The J gene is TRBJ2-1, the V gene TRBV5-4; no clear D. Trimming pared 4 bases from V and 6 bases from J, leaving 5 bases between. Germline CDR1 reads SGHNT; CDR2 reads YYREEE (reference sequence). CDR3 length: 11 residues. CDR3 residues: CASSTSNEQFF. For the CDR3, the DNA is TGTGCCAGCAGCACCTCCAATGAGCAGTTCTTC.

CDR3 DNA: TGTGCCTGGGCACCTCTATTGAACACTGAAGCTTTCTTT. The encoded protein is CAWAPLLNTEAFF. V is TRBV30 and J is TRBJ1-1; D gene unclear. CDR1 is GTSNPN and CDR2 is SVGIG in the germline V gene (reference sequence). There are 13 residues in the CDR3. The V gene lost 5 bases and the J gene lost 0 bases, with 10 bases spanning the gap.

A few counts support this clone. The rearrangement joins TRBV7-9 to TRBJ1-2; D unclear. Germline V CDR1 and CDR2: SEHNR, FQNEAQ (reference sequence). Trimming shortened V by 1 base and J by 0 bases, and 9 bases separated the two germline ends. The CDR3 extends over 15 amino acids. The CDR3 region has the DNA TGTGCCAGCAGCTTAGGAGTAGGAGCTAACTATGGCTACACCTTC. It specifies CASSLGVGANYGYTF.

The rearrangement joins TRBV28 to TRBJ2-7, with 7 bases that match TRBD2. CDR1 and CDR2 (germline): MDHEN, SYDVKM. The CDR3 length is 13 residues. Trimming removed 5 bases from V and 1 base from J; junction bases left unmatched: 2. CDR3 in amino acids: CASSGGGSYEQYF. CDR3 nucleotides: TGTGCCAGCAGTGGCGGGGGATCCTACGAGCAGTACTTC.

The chain links TRBV7-3 to TRBJ1-1; the D gene is possibly TRBD1 (6 bases). Trimming left V 0 bases short and J 4 bases short, with 15 bases between. Germline V gene data show CDR1 as SGHTA and CDR2 as FQGTGA. The CDR3 loop spans 16 amino acids. CDR3: CASSLTGGGGGTEAFF. CDR3 sequence (DNA): TGTGCCAGCAGCTTAACAGGTGGCGGGGGCGGCACTGAAGCTTTCTTT.

The rearrangement joins TRBV29-1 to TRBJ2-7; tentatively, D is TRBD1 (5 bases). The germline CDR1 and CDR2 sequences are SQVTM and ANQGSEA. CDR3 size: 11 residues. Trimming removed 4 bases at V and 6 bases at J, with 10 bases between. The CDR3 sequence: CSVVGAGEQYF. The CDR3 region has the DNA TGCAGCGTTGTAGGGGCCGGCGAGCAGTACTTC.

This clone occurred a few times. The V and J genes are TRBV30 and TRBJ1-5; 7 bases match TRBD1. Trimming removed 0 bases from V and 4 bases from J; junction bases left unmatched: 0. Germline assignment: CDR1 GTSNPN and CDR2 SVGIG (reference sequence). The CDR3 consists of 13 residues. DNA of the CDR3: TGTGCCTGGAGTGTGGGACAGAATCAGCCCCAGCATTTT. It is translated as CAWSVGQNQPQHF.

The chain recombines TRBV6-5 with TRBJ2-7; D is perhaps TRBD1 or TRBD2 (5 bases each). CDR1 is MNHEY and CDR2 is SVGAGI in the germline V gene. The CDR3 has 12 amino acids. V was cut by 0 bases and J by 6 bases, with 6 bases left in between. CDR3 in DNA: TGTGCCAGCAGTTACTCGGGGGTCGAGCAGTACTTC. It translates to CASSYSGVEQYF.

The chain combines TRBV27 with TRBJ2-7; TRBD2 matches at 8 bases. The CDR3 length is 12 residues. After removal of 8 bases from V and 6 bases from J, the junction contained 6 bases not matched to a gene. Germline loops: CDR1 MNHEY, CDR2 SMNVEV (reference sequence). CDR3 nucleotide sequence: TGTGCCAGCTCCCCGGGGGGGCTCGAGCAGTACTTC. Its translation: CASSPGGLEQYF.

The chain joins TRBV28 to TRBJ1-5, with TRBD1 as a possible D gene (6 bases). Between the trimmed V and J ends, which lost 6 bases and 7 bases, there was a span of 22 bases. Germline V gene sequence: CDR1 MDHEN, CDR2 SYDVKM. The CDR3 has 16 residues. The CDR3 loop reads CASSQATGWEGQPQHF. In DNA form, the CDR3 reads TGTGCCAGCAGCCAAGCTACAGGGTGGGAGGGACAGCCCCAGCATTTT.

The V gene is TRBV28, the J gene TRBJ1-1; no reliable D call. The germline V gene encodes CDR1 MDHEN and CDR2 SYDVKM. Trimming took 2 bases from V and 1 from J, leaving 8 bases between them. The CDR3 length is 14 residues. The CDR3 DNA is TGTGCCAGCAGTTTAGGGCAGCAGAACACTGAAGCTTTCTTT. It yields the protein CASSLGQQNTEAFF.

This clone has a handful of counts. The J gene is TRBJ2-6, the V gene TRBV4-1; a possible D gene is TRBD1 (6 bases). CDR3 length: 17 residues. Germline lookup yields CDR1 MGHRA and CDR2 YSYEKL. Trimming took 7 bases from V and 0 from J, leaving 16 bases between them. The CDR3 sequence is CASMGAGRSSGANVLTF. The CDR3 coding sequence is TGCGCCAGCATGGGGGCAGGGCGTAGCTCTGGGGCCAACGTCCTGACTTTC.

Here the CDR3 reads CASSLMVDNEQFF. The CDR3 region has the DNA TGTGCCAGCAGCTTGATGGTTGACAATGAGCAGTTCTTC. The V and J genes are TRBV5-4 and TRBJ2-1; D gene uncertain. The CDR3 is 13 amino acids. With 1 base removed from V and 5 bases from J, the gap between germline ends came to 7 bases. The V gene's germline CDR1 is SGHNT and CDR2 YYREEE (reference sequence). The full variable domain, in which reference TRBV5-4 and TRBJ2-1 provide the parts outside the CDR3, is ETGVTQSPTHLIKTRGQQVTLRCSSQSGHNTVSWYQQALGQGPQFIFQYYREEENGRGNFPPRFSGLQFPNYSSELNVNALELDDSALYLCASSLMVDNEQFFGPGTRLTVL.

This clone was detected only once. The chain employs TRBV7-8 and TRBJ2-1, with 11 bases aligning to TRBD2. With V trimmed by 2 bases and J by 8 bases, 5 bases remained unmatched. The germline V gene has CDR1 SGHVS and CDR2 FQNEAQ. The CDR3 loop spans 15 amino acids. As DNA, the CDR3 is TGTGCCAGCAGCTTAATGGGACTAGCGGTCGATGAGCAGTTCTTC. This gives the protein CASSLMGLAVDEQFF.

This chain uses TRBV6-1 with TRBJ2-2; D remains ambiguous. From germline, CDR1 is MNHNS and CDR2 SASEGT. V dropped 2 bases and J dropped 6 bases, with 10 bases sitting between them. There are 14 residues in the CDR3. Here the CDR3 DNA reads TGTGCCAGCAGTGAACCCACTCTCCCCGGGGAGCTGTTTTTT. It is translated as CASSEPTLPGELFF.

V and J are TRBV4-3 and TRBJ2-3; TRBD2 agrees at 9 bases. CDR3 size: 16 residues. In germline, CDR1 is LGHNA, CDR2 YSLEER. Germline trimming cut 0 bases from V and 6 bases from J; bases unmatched to any gene: 7. CDR3 region: CASSQEGGGEHDTQYF. CDR3 sequence (DNA): TGCGCCAGCAGCCAAGAGGGCGGGGGGGAGCACGATACGCAGTATTTT.

The chain employs TRBV21-1 and TRBJ2-2; whether TRBD2, the table's D call, matches the DNA was not checked. TRBV21-1 is a pseudogene. The CDR3 is made up of 17 amino acids. CDR3 region: CASSKEASGATPGELFF. DNA of the CDR3: TGTGCCAGCAGCAAAGAGGCTAGCGGGGCGACCCCGGGGGAGCTGTTTTTT.

The V call is TRBV10-3, the J call TRBJ1-1, with a tentative D call TRBD1 (5 bases). With 2 bases removed from V and 2 bases from J, the gap between germline ends came to 12 bases. The CDR3 is 15 amino acids. Germline V lookup: CDR1 ENHRY, CDR2 SYGVKD. The CDR3 sequence is CAISEPTTANTEAFF. The CDR3 DNA sequence: TGTGCCATCAGTGAGCCTACGACAGCCAACACTGAAGCTTTCTTT.

The chain carries TRBV10-1 and TRBJ2-1, with a tentative D call TRBD1 (5 bases). Looked up from germline, CDR1 is WNHNN and CDR2 is SYGVQD (reference sequence). The CDR3 covers 15 residues. Trimming pared 1 base from V and 7 bases from J, leaving 14 bases between. The CDR3 loop is CASSEFRVKANEQFF. The CDR3 bases are TGCGCCAGCAGTGAGTTCAGGGTCAAGGCTAATGAGCAGTTCTTC.

This clone was detected only once. The gene calls are TRBV25-1 and TRBJ2-7; D call uncertain. The germline CDR1 and CDR2 sequences are MGHDK and SYGVNS. V was cut by 1 base and J by 4 bases, with 8 bases left in between. This CDR3 spans 13 amino acids. The CDR3 DNA is TGTGCCAGCAGTGAATCTGTGTATTACGAGCAGTACTTC. Translated, it gives CASSESVYYEQYF.